This T cell receptor beta chain came from a study of blood T cell repertoires in COVID-19 (dated by TCRdb to 2018 to 2020). Concerning the study at large: Samples covering the acute and convalescent phases of COVID-19 were provided by collaborators in the United States, Italy and Spain. The material from the prospective study consisted of cDNA or gDNA derived from T cells, B-cell-depleted T cells, or PBMCs. The dataset comprised deeply sampled blood TCRbeta repertoires from subjects exposed to, actively infected with, or recovered from COVID-19. The repertoires were released in a freely available public database intended as a resource for research on the immune response to SARS-CoV-2. Samples came from the ongoing ImmuneRACE study (first 160 participants) plus 1,254 subjects from 6 global collaborators. Sample metadata almost always included a de-identified subject ID, COVID-19 status, age in years and sex. Where available, HLA class I and class II types were obtained from metadata supplied by the sample provider rather than from assay-based typing.

Whole blood was collected in K2EDTA tubes by collaborating institutions according to the institutions' own protocols. For TCRbeta analysis, collaborators shipped samples as frozen whole blood, isolated PBMCs, or DNA extracted from either of those sample types. On this clone itself: Its antigen target is currently unknown. Qualities for individual bases were not recorded, and no much larger clone is one base off.

TCRbeta CDR3 regions were amplified from genomic DNA using the immunoSEQ Assay, a bias-controlled multiplex PCR. Turning to the authors' computational methods: The number of nucleated cells in each sample was estimated by amplification of reference gene primers within the assay. To quantify the absolute abundance of each unique TCRbeta CDR3 rearrangement, sequence reads were collapsed and filtered. For each sample, productive Simpson clonality was calculated as the square root of Simpson's diversity index over productive rearrangements. This immuneACCESS table, as held by TCRdb, lists in-frame sequences with V and J called but not all clones. Of the missing ones, under half trace to an unresolved V gene in checked studies; the others have no known cause. V, J and clone size reflect that table, while D and trimming were determined from the DNA. The sample table records about 95,000 clones; under 90% of these occur just once. The ten most abundant clones make up 3% to 4% of the sample.

Points the paper makes about the study in general: The amount of clinical and demographic metadata varied by source and participant and was provided uncurated.

Trimming takes 5 bases off V and 0 bases off J; junction bases not matched to a gene: 8. The germline V gene (reference sequence) yields SGHAT for CDR1 and FQDESV for CDR2. Including cysteine and phenylalanine, the CDR3 has 16 amino acids. The only DNA kept is the CDR3, 48 bases in frame from the first base. The TCR sequence derives from a woman aged 70-85 years with acute or convalescent COVID-19. Sequences were obtained from peripheral blood. The chain joins TRBV11-1 to TRBJ1-1, with 8 bases aligning to TRBD1. The DNA reads as follows: TGTGCCAGCAGCATATTTACAGGGGGAATGAACACTGAAGCTTTCTTT. Its protein product is CASSIFTGGMNTEAFF.